This TCR beta chain comes out of a study of long-term antiretroviral therapy in people with HIV. Study observations and caveats: Repertoires with HIV possessed tighter CDR3 length spans than those of controls.

For this clone: Its matching antigen is unknown.

The immunoSEQ assay was v3.0, run at survey level. Sequencing was performed with immunoSEQ multiplex PCR; in TCRdb, only in-frame clones are kept and a portion is missing. The sample holds 40,000 to 60,000 clones, about 86% seen once. The CDR3 extends over 13 amino acids. V lost 4 bases and J lost 5, with 11 bases in between. Germline CDR1 and CDR2: MNHEY and SMNVEV (reference sequence). This chain joins TRBV27 and TRBJ1-2; D call uncertain. This specimen was unsorted PBMCs, taken 0.8 years after starting antiretroviral therapy. The clonotype comes from a young woman with HIV. The CDR3 DNA is TGTGCCAGCAGTTACGGATCTTATTATGGCTACACCTTC. Amino acid sequence: CASSYGSYYGYTF.